These 27 T cell receptor beta chains share one sample of origin, sequenced in a study of CXCR3 chemokines and chemotherapy response in bladder cancer. TCRdb processed the PCR reads anew with MiXCR; each CDR3 protein has one entry. Of fewer than 5,500 distinct CDR3 sequences listed, approximately 15% are singletons. This specimen was taken from a patient whose treatment included neoadjuvant chemotherapy. All receptors come from a human donor with bladder cancer that responded to neoadjuvant chemotherapy.

The chain has TRBV20-1 and TRBJ2-7; TRBD2 matches 10 bases. CDR1 DFQATT and CDR2 SNEGSKA come from the germline V gene (reference sequence). The CDR3 covers 15 residues. J lost 6 bases, V lost 0 bases, and 8 bases had no gene match. The CDR3 coding sequence is TGCAGTGCTAGAGATGCGGGACTAGCGATGGGCGAGCAGTACTTC. Its translation: CSARDAGLAMGEQYF.

The chain has TRBV9 and TRBJ1-2; 7 bases map to TRBD1. The trim removed 0 bases at V and 5 bases at J, leaving 7 bases unmatched. The CDR3 runs to 15 residues. The germline gives CDR1 SGDLS, CDR2 YYNGEE. CDR3 DNA: TGTGCCAGCAGCGTAGTCGGGACAGCATCATATGGCTACACCTTC. Protein sequence: CASSVVGTASYGYTF.

This clonotype was observed at least ten times. This chain joins TRBV11-3 and TRBJ1-5, with D perhaps TRBD1 (5 bases). This CDR3 has 15 residues. Germline CDR1 SGHNT, CDR2 YENEEA. V lost 5 bases and J lost 5, with 16 bases in between. The CDR3: CASSLSGRIYQPQHF. The DNA for the CDR3 is TGTGCCAGCAGCCTCTCAGGGAGGATCTATCAGCCCCAGCATTTT.

This clonotype is medium-sized. The V gene is TRBV6-6, the J gene TRBJ2-2; D might be TRBD2 (6 bases). The CDR3 consists of 16 residues. Germline V gives CDR1 MNHNY, CDR2 SVGAGI (reference sequence). Trimming cost V 3 bases and J 1 base, with 12 bases left between them. For the CDR3, the DNA is TGTGCCAGCAGTTATTTGGGAGGTGGGAACACCGGGGAGCTGTTTTTT. Amino acid sequence: CASSYLGGGNTGELFF.

This clonotype was picked up many times. J is TRBJ1-6 and V is TRBV30, with 9 bases matching TRBD1. CDR1 is GTSNPN, CDR2 SVGIG, per germline (reference sequence). CDR3 size: 15 residues. V dropped 3 bases and J dropped 9; count of bases not matched to a gene: 9. The CDR3 sequence is CAWRPYTGGVSPLHF. The CDR3 coding sequence is TGTGCCTGGAGGCCGTACACAGGGGGCGTTTCACCCCTCCACTTT.

Of note for this clonotype: A read error is possible here, since a much larger clone lies one base away. The chain is built from TRBV14 and TRBJ2-7; tentative D call: TRBD2 (5 bases). This CDR3 has 16 amino acids. V lost 2 bases, J lost 7 bases, and 21 bases lay in between. Germline V gene data show CDR1 as SGHDN and CDR2 as FVKESK. CDR3 DNA: TGTGCCAGCAGCCAAACTAATCTAGCCAGTCGCCATGAGCAGTACTTC. Protein: CASSQTNLASRHEQYF. Variable domain in full (rest from reference TRBV14 and TRBJ2-7): EAGVTQFPSHSVIEKGQTVTLRCDPISGHDNLYWYRRVMGKEIKFLLHFVKESKQDESGMPNNRFLAERTGGTYSTLKVQPAELEDSGVYFCASSQTNLASRHEQYFGPGTRLTVT.

This clonotype was counted ten times or more. V is TRBV12-3 or TRBV12-4 and J is TRBJ2-1; 9 bases are shared with TRBD2. V shed 2 bases and J 2 bases; nucleotides not matched to a gene: 1. The CDR3 is 15 residues long. The CDR3 DNA reads as TGTGCCAGCAGTTTAACTAGCGGGCCCTACAATGAGCAGTTCTTC. This translates into CASSLTSGPYNEQFF.

Sample share makes this clonotype medium-sized. J is TRBJ2-1 and V is TRBV5-4, with 10 positions matching TRBD1. There are 16 residues in the CDR3. The germline V gene encodes CDR1 SGHNT and CDR2 YYREEE (reference sequence). Trimming took 5 bases from V and 2 from J; bases not matched to a gene: 7. The CDR3 is CASSRTGTGAYNEQFF. DNA for the CDR3: TGTGCCAGCAGTCGTACCGGGACAGGGGCCTACAATGAGCAGTTCTTC.

The chain has TRBV25-1 and TRBJ1-2; maybe TRBD1 (6 bases). V was trimmed by 2 bases and J by 3 bases, leaving 10 bases between them. CDR3 length: 14 residues. Germline CDR1 and CDR2: MGHDK and SYGVNS. CDR3 sequence reads: CASSEAGADYGYTF. As DNA, the CDR3 is TGTGCCAGCAGTGAAGCAGGGGCGGACTATGGCTACACCTTC.

Ten or more counts support this clonotype. This CDR3 reads CATSRADRGASAFF. The DNA of the CDR3 is TGTGCCACCAGCAGAGCAGACAGAGGGGCTTCTGCTTTCTTT. The V and J genes are TRBV15 and TRBJ1-1, with a weak D call TRBD1 (5 bases). The CDR3 sequence is 14 residues long. Germline V lookup: CDR1 LNHNV, CDR2 YYDKDF (reference sequence). V was clipped by 1 base and J by 11 bases, with 17 bases between them.

This clonotype showed up many times. This sequence joins TRBV14 and TRBJ2-2; 8 bases agree with TRBD2. Germline trimming cut 11 bases from V and 4 bases from J; bases unmatched to any gene: 6. The CDR3 extends over 13 amino acids. The germline V gene has CDR1 SGHDN and CDR2 FVKESK. CDR3 protein: CAVGLVFTGELFF. The CDR3 DNA is TGTGCCGTGGGACTAGTGTTCACCGGGGAGCTGTTTTTT.

This clonotype has ten or more counts. The chain joins TRBV5-6 to TRBJ1-5; TRBD1 matches 9 bases. The ends lost 1 base at V and 6 bases at J; junction bases unmatched: 5. Germline assignment: CDR1 SGHDT and CDR2 YYEEEE. This CDR3 is built from 15 residues. The CDR3 spells CASSLSQGAGQPQHF. CDR3 sequence (DNA): TGTGCCAGCAGCTTGTCACAGGGGGCCGGTCAGCCCCAGCATTTT.

In this sample, this clonotype turned up many times. This chain joins TRBV11-2 and TRBJ2-5, with D uncertain. V was shortened by 8 bases and J by 5 bases, with 21 bases between the two germline ends. Germline V gene sequence: CDR1 SGHAT, CDR2 FQNNGV. The CDR3 consists of 15 residues. The CDR3 DNA sequence: TGTGCCAGCTCCCCCGGCCCCTATGTGCGGGAGACCCAGTACTTC. Residues: CASSPGPYVRETQYF.

Sample share makes this clonotype medium-sized. This chain links TRBV6-5 with TRBJ2-3; D perhaps matches TRBD1 (6 bases). The V gene lost 6 bases and the J gene lost 5 bases, with 18 bases spanning the gap. Looked up from germline, CDR1 is MNHEY and CDR2 is SVGAGI. The CDR3 consists of 15 residues. The CDR3, as DNA: TGTGCCAGCAGCTCTCTCGGGACATTTGAAGATACGCAGTATTTT. The encoded protein is CASSSLGTFEDTQYF.

This clonotype is termed medium-sized. This rearrangement joins TRBV7-9 to TRBJ2-1, with 7 bases fitting TRBD1. Germline values: CDR1 SEHNR, CDR2 FQNEAQ (reference sequence). V was clipped by 2 bases and J by 4 bases; unmatched bases: 8. CDR3 length: 16 residues. CDR3 sequence: CASSLPDRDLYNEQFF. The DNA of the CDR3 is TGTGCCAGCAGCTTACCAGACAGGGACCTTTACAATGAGCAGTTCTTC.

This clonotype has ten or more counts. The J gene is TRBJ1-1, the V gene TRBV6-2 or TRBV6-3; 7 bases fit TRBD1. Per the germline V gene, CDR1 is MNHEY and CDR2 is SVGEGT. The junction had 5 bases not matched to a gene; V was cut back by 4 bases and J by 0 bases. The CDR3 spans 15 residues. CDR3 in DNA: TGTGCCAGCAGTTCGGAGGACAGGATGAACACTGAAGCTTTCTTT. It is translated as CASSSEDRMNTEAFF.

In its sample, this clonotype ranks as medium-sized. The J gene is TRBJ2-1, the V gene TRBV18; 7 bases are shared with TRBD1. The germline gives CDR1 KGHSH, CDR2 LQKENI. The CDR3 consists of 13 residues. J was trimmed by 10 bases and V by 3 bases; bases with no gene match: 6. The CDR3 DNA follows: TGTGCCAGCTCACCGTACCAGGGGGTCGAGCAGTTCTTC. This gives the protein CASSPYQGVEQFF.

Ten or more counts support this clonotype. This rearrangement joins TRBV7-2 to TRBJ1-5; no definite D call. The germline gives CDR1 SGHTA, CDR2 FQGNSA. Trimming took 4 bases from V and 5 from J, leaving 12 bases between them. CDR3 length equals 14 residues. CDR3 nucleotide sequence: TGTGCCAGCAGCTCGAATTCGCCTCATCAGCCCCAGCATTTT. Translating gives CASSSNSPHQPQHF.

This clonotype is judged large. The genes are TRBV19 and TRBJ2-1, with D unresolved. CDR3 length: 14 amino acids. Germline CDR1 reads LNHDA; CDR2 reads SQIVND (reference sequence). Trimming left V 6 bases short and J 2 bases short, with 11 bases between. The CDR3 sequence is CASSLSNPYNEQFF. CDR3 nucleotide sequence: TGTGCCAGTAGCTTAAGTAACCCCTACAATGAGCAGTTCTTC.

Many counts were recorded for this clonotype. V gene TRBV5-5 combines with J gene TRBJ2-7; D is possibly TRBD1 (5 bases). The V end lost 2 bases, the J end lost 1 base, and 19 bases lay between the germline ends. This CDR3 region has 17 residues. Germline lookup yields CDR1 SGHKS and CDR2 YYEKEE (reference sequence). The CDR3 coding sequence is TGTGCCAGCAGCTTAAGTCAGGGATCCTACCGGTCCTACGAGCAGTACTTC. It translates to CASSLSQGSYRSYEQYF.

This clonotype was detected ten times or more. The rearrangement joins TRBV29-1 to TRBJ1-5, with 8 positions matching TRBD1. The CDR3 is 16 amino acids. Per the germline V gene, CDR1 is SQVTM and CDR2 is ANQGSEA. After removal of 5 bases from V and 1 base from J, the junction contained 10 bases not matched to a gene. The CDR3 reads CSVQGQGGGSNQPQHF. CDR3 in DNA: TGCAGCGTTCAAGGACAGGGTGGAGGGAGCAATCAGCCCCAGCATTTT.

The CDR3 bases are TGTGCCAGCAGTTATAAGAACGTATTAGGGGCCAACGTCCTGACTTTC. Protein: CASSYKNVLGANVLTF. The rearrangement joins TRBV6-5 to TRBJ2-6, with no clear D. Per germline, CDR1 MNHEY and CDR2 SVGAGI. The CDR3 consists of 16 residues. V dropped 3 bases and J dropped 4 bases, with 13 bases sitting between them.

This clonotype has just a few counts. The chain recombines TRBV20-1 with TRBJ2-4; 8 nucleotides agree with TRBD1. Losses at the gene ends were 6 bases for V and 7 bases for J; bases not matched to a gene: 8. This CDR3 region has 13 residues. In germline, CDR1 is DFQATT, CDR2 SNEGSKA (reference sequence). The DNA for the CDR3 is TGCAGTGCCGTGGGGCAGGGGGCGAACATTCAGTACTTC. This gives the protein CSAVGQGANIQYF.

This clonotype rates as medium-sized. The V gene is TRBV19, the J gene TRBJ2-2; possibly TRBD1 or TRBD2 for D (5 bases each). This CDR3 has 14 residues. V was trimmed by 7 bases and J by 0 bases, leaving 9 bases between them. Germline CDR1 and CDR2: LNHDA and SQIVND (reference sequence). In DNA form, the CDR3 reads TGTGCCAGTACGGGGCAGTCGAACACCGGGGAGCTGTTTTTT. This gives the protein CASTGQSNTGELFF.

This clonotype was recorded at least ten times. This chain connects TRBV5-4 to TRBJ2-1, with D possibly matching TRBD1 (6 bases). Deletions cut 7 bases from V and 8 bases from J, with 16 bases between. CDR1 is SGHNT and CDR2 is YYREEE in the germline V gene (reference sequence). The CDR3 is 13 amino acids. CDR3: CASHHRVRDEQFF. Here the CDR3 DNA reads TGTGCCAGCCACCACAGGGTTAGAGATGAGCAGTTCTTC.

This clonotype showed up many times. The chain uses TRBV11-3 and TRBJ1-3; TRBD1 is a possible D gene (5 bases). The length of the CDR3 is 13 residues. The V end lost 5 bases, the J end lost 1 base, and 6 bases lay between the germline ends. Germline assignment: CDR1 SGHNT and CDR2 YENEEA. The CDR3 region is CASSGGSGNTIYF. The CDR3 coding sequence is TGTGCCAGCAGCGGGGGTTCTGGAAACACCATATATTTT.

This clonotype ranks as medium-sized. This chain uses TRBV6-6 with TRBJ1-3, with D perhaps TRBD1 (5 bases). CDR3 length: 15 residues. V was pared by 5 bases and J by 0 bases, with 11 bases between. Germline CDR1 reads MNHNY; CDR2 reads SVGAGI (reference sequence). CDR3 loop: CASSATGYSGNTIYF. CDR3 DNA: TGTGCCAGCAGTGCAACAGGTTACTCTGGAAACACCATATATTTT.